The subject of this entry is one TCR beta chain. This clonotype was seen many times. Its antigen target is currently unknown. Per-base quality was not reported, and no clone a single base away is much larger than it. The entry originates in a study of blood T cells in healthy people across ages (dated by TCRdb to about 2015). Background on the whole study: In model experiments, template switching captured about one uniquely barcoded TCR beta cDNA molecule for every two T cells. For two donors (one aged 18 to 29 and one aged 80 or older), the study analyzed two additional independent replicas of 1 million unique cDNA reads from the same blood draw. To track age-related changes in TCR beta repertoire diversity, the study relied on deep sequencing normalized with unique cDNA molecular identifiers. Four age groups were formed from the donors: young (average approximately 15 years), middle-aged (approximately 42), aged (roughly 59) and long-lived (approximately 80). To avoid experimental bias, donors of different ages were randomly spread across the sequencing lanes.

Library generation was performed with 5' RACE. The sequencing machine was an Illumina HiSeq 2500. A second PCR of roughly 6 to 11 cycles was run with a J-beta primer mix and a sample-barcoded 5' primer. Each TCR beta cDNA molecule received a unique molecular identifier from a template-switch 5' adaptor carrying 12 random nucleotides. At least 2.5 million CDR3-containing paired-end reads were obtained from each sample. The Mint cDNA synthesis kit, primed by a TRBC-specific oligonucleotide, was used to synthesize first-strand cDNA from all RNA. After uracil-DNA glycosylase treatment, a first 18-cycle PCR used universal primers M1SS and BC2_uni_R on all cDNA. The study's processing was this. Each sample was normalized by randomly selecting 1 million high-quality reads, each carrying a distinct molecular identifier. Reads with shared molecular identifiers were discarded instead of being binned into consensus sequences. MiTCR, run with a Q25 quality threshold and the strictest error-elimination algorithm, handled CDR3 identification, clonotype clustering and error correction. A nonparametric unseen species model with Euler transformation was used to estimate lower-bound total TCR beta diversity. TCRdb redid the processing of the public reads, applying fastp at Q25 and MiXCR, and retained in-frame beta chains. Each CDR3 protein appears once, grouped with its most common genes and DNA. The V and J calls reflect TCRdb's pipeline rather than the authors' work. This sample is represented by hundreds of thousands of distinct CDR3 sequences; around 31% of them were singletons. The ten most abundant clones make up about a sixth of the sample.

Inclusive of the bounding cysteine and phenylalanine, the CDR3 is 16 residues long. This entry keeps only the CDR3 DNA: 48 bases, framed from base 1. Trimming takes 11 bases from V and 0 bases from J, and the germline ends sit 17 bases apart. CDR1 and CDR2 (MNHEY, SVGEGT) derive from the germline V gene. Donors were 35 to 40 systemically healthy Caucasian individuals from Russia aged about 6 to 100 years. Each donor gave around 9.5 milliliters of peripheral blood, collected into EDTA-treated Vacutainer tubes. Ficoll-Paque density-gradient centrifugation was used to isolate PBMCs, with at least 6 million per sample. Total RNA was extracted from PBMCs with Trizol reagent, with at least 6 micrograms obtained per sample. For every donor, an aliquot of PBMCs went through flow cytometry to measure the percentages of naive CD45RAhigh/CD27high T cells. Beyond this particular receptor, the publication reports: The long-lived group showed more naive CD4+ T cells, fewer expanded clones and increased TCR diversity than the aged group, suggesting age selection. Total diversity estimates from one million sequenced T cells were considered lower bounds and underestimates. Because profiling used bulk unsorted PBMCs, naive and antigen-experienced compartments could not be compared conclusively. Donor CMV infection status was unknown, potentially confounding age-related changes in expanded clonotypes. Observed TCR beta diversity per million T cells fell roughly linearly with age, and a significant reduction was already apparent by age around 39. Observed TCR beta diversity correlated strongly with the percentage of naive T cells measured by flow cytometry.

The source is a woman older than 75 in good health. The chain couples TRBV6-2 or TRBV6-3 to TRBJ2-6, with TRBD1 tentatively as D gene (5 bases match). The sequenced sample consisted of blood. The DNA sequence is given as TGTGCCCACAAAGGGGCTGATTTCTCTGGGGCCAACGTCCTGACTTTC. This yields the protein CAHKGADFSGANVLTF.